These 7 T cell receptor beta chains share one sample of origin, sequenced in a study of CXCR3-negative and CXCR3-positive naive CD8 T cells. Regarding the study as a whole: Researchers report that CXCR3-positive naive cells carry more hydrophobic TRB CDR3s than CXCR3-negative naive cells.

All TRB cDNA libraries came from 5' RACE performed with UMI labels. TCRdb processed the 5' RACE reads again and assigns one entry to each CDR3 protein, with no DNA. The listing records tens of thousands of distinct CDR3 sequences. These TCRs' antigens remain unknown. Sequencing was carried out using naive CXCR3+ CD8+ T cells from blood. Subset: CD45RO-CCR7+CD27+CD95- naive CD8+ T cells expressing CXCR3 (TNR3+). These receptors were taken from a human donor in good health. Some clones in this sample may be carry-over from other donors' samples.

The chain recombines TRBV28 with TRBJ1-6; TCRdb lists TRBD1, though no DNA is available to test this call. There are 19 residues in the CDR3. Looked up from germline, CDR1 is MDHEN and CDR2 is SYDVKM. CDR3 amino acids: CASSTNRRDRGPIGSPLHF.

The chain carries TRBV28 and TRBJ2-1; TCRdb proposes TRBD2, but this gene call is untestable without DNA. Germline lookup yields CDR1 MDHEN and CDR2 SYDVKM. The CDR3 consists of 14 residues. CDR3 loop: CASSPAWALSEQFF.

V gene TRBV4-3 combines with J gene TRBJ2-2. CDR1 is LGHNA, CDR2 YSLEER, per germline. The length of the CDR3 is 15 residues. This CDR3 reads CASSQVPGNTGELFF.

The rearrangement uses TRBV4-2 and TRBJ2-1; TCRdb proposes TRBD2, but this gene call is untestable without DNA. The CDR3 spans 19 residues. CDR1 LGHNA and CDR2 YNFKEQ come from the germline V gene. CDR3 residues: CASSPLPMASGSSYNEQFF.

The chain has TRBV4-3 and TRBJ2-5. This CDR3 contains 14 residues. Germline CDR1 is LGHNA and CDR2 is YSLEER. CDR3 region: CASSQVENQETQYF.

V usage is TRBV27 and J usage is TRBJ2-6. Per the germline V gene, CDR1 is MNHEY and CDR2 is SMNVEV (reference sequence). CDR3 length equals 13 residues. The CDR3 region is CASSFSGANVLTF.

The V call is TRBV12-5, the J call TRBJ2-1. CDR1 and CDR2 from the germline V gene are LGHNT and FRNRAP. The CDR3 is 13 amino acids. The CDR3 loop reads CASGLFGYNEQFF.